This T cell receptor beta chain was sequenced during a study of radiotherapy plus CTLA-4 blockade in lung cancer. Overall study context: With 31% of patients having disease control, objective responses were seen in approximately 17%. Whole-study results and caveats: Interferon-beta, together with early blood T cell clone dynamics, reportedly best predicted response. Among blood TCR repertoires after radiotherapy plus ipilimumab, tumor-derived clones expanded.

People whose metastatic non-small-cell lung cancer was chemo-refractory got focal radiation along with CTLA-4 blockade by ipilimumab. V lost 4 bases, J lost 0 bases, and 10 bases lay in between. CDR1 and CDR2 (germline): MNHEY, SVGAGI. The CDR3 covers 16 residues. A remark on this clone: The antigen is unknown.

Profiled with immunoSEQ multiplex PCR; TCRdb holds only in-frame clones, not every one. The repertoire has about 85,000 clones, approximately 83% of them found once; the top ten carry just over 2%. The specimen was peripheral blood, collected from a patient treated with radiotherapy plus ipilimumab. This receptor was identified in a human donor with non-small cell lung cancer who had a partial response to radiotherapy plus ipilimumab. This chain uses TRBV6-5 with TRBJ2-6, with D uncertain. The CDR3 DNA follows: TGTGCCAGCAGTTCCCTAGTTAACTCTGGGGCCAACGTCCTGACTTTC. Residues: CASSSLVNSGANVLTF.